This T cell receptor (beta chain) was recorded in a study of cytomegalovirus exposure and HLA in healthy donors. Study-level points and caveats: For cytomegalovirus status, the classifier reportedly gave diagnoses with high specificity and sensitivity.

Comments on this clone: Antigen: not known.

60 Vbeta and 13 Jbeta primers were used in PCR. The method was immunoSEQ multiplex PCR; TCRdb's version includes in-frame clones alone and lacks a portion of them. The repertoire holds approximately 120,000 clones, with less than 80% as singletons. Donors showed nominal health when sampled, although they likely had unrecorded immune exposures. The CDR3 has 18 residues. Germline-derived CDR1 and CDR2 are LGHNA and YSLEER. V dropped 3 bases and J dropped 2; count of bases not matched to a gene: 8. Sequenced material: PBMCs. This sequence originates from a woman aged 50 to 60 in good health and CMV-seropositive. The genes are TRBV4-3 and TRBJ1-6; 9 bases line up with TRBD1. CDR3 nucleotides: TGCGCCAGCAGCCACCAGACAGGGGGACCCACCTATAATTCACCCCTCCACTTT. Protein product: CASSHQTGGPTYNSPLHF.